The rows below give T cell receptor beta chains drawn from one sample of a study of blood T cell repertoires in COVID-19. Clones were sequenced by immunoSEQ multiplex PCR, and TCRdb holds only the in-frame ones, with some missing. The sample lists under 200,000 clones, roughly 86% occurring once. The source material was peripheral blood. Receptors were obtained from a man between 18 and 35 years old with active or convalescent COVID-19. Both conserved end residues are trimmed from each CDR3. A D gene is named only where the DNA matches it firmly.

d_call: -; v_call: TRBV6-5; cdr3_aa: ASSRGSGETQY
d_call: -; v_call: TRBV9; cdr3_aa: ASSVGPVTGPNEQF
d_call: TRBD1; v_call: TRBV2; cdr3_aa: ASSQRGPAYGYT
d_call: TRBD1; v_call: TRBV18; cdr3_aa: ASSPYLTGGYEQY
d_call: TRBD1; v_call: TRBV5-4; cdr3_aa: ASSLGDRGSWTEAF
d_call: -; v_call: TRBV6-9; cdr3_aa: ASSLQGNTEAF
d_call: -; v_call: TRBV9; cdr3_aa: ASSVGLYYEQY
d_call: TRBD1; v_call: TRBV19; cdr3_aa: ASSTRPGTGVEKLF
d_call: -; v_call: TRBV19; cdr3_aa: ASRLGGTTGELF
d_call: TRBD2; v_call: TRBV7-7; cdr3_aa: ASSPAGAGALNEQF
d_call: TRBD1; v_call: TRBV2; cdr3_aa: ASRTGTGRNQPQH
d_call: -; v_call: TRBV27; cdr3_aa: ASSFLQVSNEQF
d_call: -; v_call: TRBV9; cdr3_aa: ASSVTGGGQPQH
d_call: -; v_call: TRBV19; cdr3_aa: ASSLEGPYNSPLH
d_call: TRBD1; v_call: TRBV6-5; cdr3_aa: ASSYVQGQSGYT